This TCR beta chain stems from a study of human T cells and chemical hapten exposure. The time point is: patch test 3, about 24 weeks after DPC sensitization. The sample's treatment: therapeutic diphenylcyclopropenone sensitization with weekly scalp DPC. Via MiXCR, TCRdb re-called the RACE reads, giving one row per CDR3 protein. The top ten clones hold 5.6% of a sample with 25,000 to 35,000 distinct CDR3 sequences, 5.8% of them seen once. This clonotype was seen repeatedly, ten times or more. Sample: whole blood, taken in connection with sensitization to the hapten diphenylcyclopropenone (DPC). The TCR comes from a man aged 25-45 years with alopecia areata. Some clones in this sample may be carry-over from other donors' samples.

CDR3 loop: CASIRPTSGEDTQYF. The CDR3 DNA sequence: TGCGCCAGCATTCGCCCGACTAGCGGCGAAGATACGCAGTATTTT. The chain is built from TRBV10-2 and TRBJ2-3, with 9 positions matching TRBD2. V lost 7 bases, J lost 5 bases, and 10 bases stayed unmatched. CDR3 length: 15 residues. Germline CDR1 WSHSY, CDR2 SAAADI.